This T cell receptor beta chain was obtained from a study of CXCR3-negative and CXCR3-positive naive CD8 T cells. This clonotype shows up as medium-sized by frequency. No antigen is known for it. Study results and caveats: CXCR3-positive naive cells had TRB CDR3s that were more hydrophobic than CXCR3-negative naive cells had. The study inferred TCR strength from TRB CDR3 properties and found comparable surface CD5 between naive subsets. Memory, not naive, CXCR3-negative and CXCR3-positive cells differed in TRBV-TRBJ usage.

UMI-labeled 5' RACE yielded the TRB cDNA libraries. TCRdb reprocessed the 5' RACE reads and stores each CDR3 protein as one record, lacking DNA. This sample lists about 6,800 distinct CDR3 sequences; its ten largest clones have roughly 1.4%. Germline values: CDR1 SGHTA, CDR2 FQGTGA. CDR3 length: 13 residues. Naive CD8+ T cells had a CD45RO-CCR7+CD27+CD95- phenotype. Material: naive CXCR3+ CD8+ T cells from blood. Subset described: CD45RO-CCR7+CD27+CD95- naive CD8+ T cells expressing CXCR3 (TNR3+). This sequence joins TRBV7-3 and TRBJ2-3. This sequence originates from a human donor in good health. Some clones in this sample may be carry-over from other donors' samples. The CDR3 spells CASSLSYTDTQYF.